Following are 22 T cell receptor beta chains from one sample sequenced in a study of regulatory T cells in long-lasting Graves disease. TCR beta libraries were built with iRepertoire HTBI primers and Arm-PCR of CDR3 regions. A single record per CDR3 protein comes from TCRdb applying MiXCR to the multiplex PCR reads. The data hold 400,000 to 500,000 distinct CDR3 sequences, with less than 20% observed a single time. This sample's time point: newly diagnosed GD, antithyroid drugs for less than 3 months. TCR sequences were obtained from RNA taken from PBMCs. These sequences were also reported in another study, on T cells in Graves' hyperthyroidism and ophthalmopathy.

The sequencing used peripheral blood mononuclear cells (PBMCs), collected at new diagnosis, from a patient treated with antithyroid drugs. These receptors all come from a woman between 18 and 30 years old with Graves disease.

This clonotype occurred a few times. This rearrangement joins TRBV20-1 to TRBJ2-5; D is perhaps TRBD2 (6 bases). Trimming took off 3 bases at V and 2 bases at J, with 10 bases between the two ends. This CDR3 contains 13 residues. Germline V gives CDR1 DFQATT, CDR2 SNEGSKA (reference sequence). CDR3 nucleotides: TGCAGTGCTAGCCGGCGGGGTCAAGAGACCCAGTACTTC. Its translation is CSASRRGQETQYF.

This clonotype was seen only a few times. This sequence joins TRBV20-1 and TRBJ2-1; D is unresolved. V gave up 6 bases and J gave up 14 bases, with 17 bases separating them. Germline CDR1 and CDR2: DFQATT and SNEGSKA (reference sequence). The CDR3 runs to 11 residues. CDR3 in amino acids: CSARGPTYEFF. In DNA form, the CDR3 reads TGCAGTGCCCGAGGACCTACATACGAGTTCTTC.

This clonotype was counted between two and nine times. This chain links TRBV20-1 with TRBJ2-1; TRBD2 matches at 10 bases. After removal of 5 bases from V and 0 bases from J, the junction contained 4 bases not matched to a gene. The germline gives CDR1 DFQATT, CDR2 SNEGSKA (reference sequence). This CDR3 has 15 residues. CDR3 in DNA: TGCAGTGCTGGGACTAGCGAGAACTCCTACAATGAGCAGTTCTTC. Translation gives CSAGTSENSYNEQFF.

V is TRBV7-8 and J is TRBJ1-6; 7 nucleotides agree with TRBD1. The length of the CDR3 is 16 residues. Looked up from germline, CDR1 is SGHVS and CDR2 is FQNEAQ. With 5 bases clipped from V and 6 bases from J, the junction kept 10 bases outside the gene matches. In DNA, the CDR3 is TGTGCCAGCAGCGAATCTTTGACAGGGTTTAATTCACCCCTCCACTTT. As protein: CASSESLTGFNSPLHF.

In this sample, this clonotype turned up many times. The gene calls are TRBV30 and TRBJ2-5, with D possibly matching TRBD1 (5 bases). Germline values: CDR1 GTSNPN, CDR2 SVGIG (reference sequence). Trimming left V 0 bases short and J 4 bases short, with 15 bases between. The CDR3 runs 15 residues. Written as DNA, the CDR3 is TGTGCCTGGAGTGTACTTGGACACCGCCTAGAGACCCAGTACTTC. It encodes CAWSVLGHRLETQYF. The full variable domain, rest sourced from reference TRBV30 and TRBJ2-5, is SQTIHQWPATLVQPVGSPLSLECTVEGTSNPNLYWYRQAAGRGLQLLFYSVGIGQISSEVPQNLSASRPQDRQFILSSKKLLLSDSGFYLCAWSVLGHRLETQYFGPGTRLLVL.

This clonotype was picked up many times. This sequence joins TRBV6-1 and TRBJ2-7; D gene uncertain. This CDR3 comprises 11 residues. CDR1 MNHNS and CDR2 SASEGT come from the germline V gene. V was clipped by 7 bases and J by 2 bases, with 6 bases between them. This CDR3 is CASTFAYEQYF. CDR3 nucleotide sequence: TGTGCCAGCACATTTGCCTACGAGCAGTACTTC.

This clonotype was detected only a few times. The CDR3 end shows no conserved phenylalanine or tryptophan, and so a read error is likely. J is TRBJ1-1 and V is TRBV11-2; D not certain. Germline V gene lookup returns CDR1 SGHAT and CDR2 FQNNGV. Trimming shortened V by 1 base and J by 1 base, and 7 bases separated the two germline ends. The CDR3 has 14 amino acids. The CDR3 spells CASSLVGGNTEAFL. CDR3 DNA: TGTGCCAGCAGCTTAGTGGGTGGGAACACTGAAGCTTTCCTT.

This clonotype was seen ten or more times. V gene TRBV5-1 combines with J gene TRBJ2-7, with TRBD1 identical over 8 bases. The length of the CDR3 is 16 residues. Looked up from germline, CDR1 is SGHRS and CDR2 is YFSETQ. V trimming: 5 bases; J trimming: 3 bases; junction bases outside the gene matches: 13. DNA for the CDR3: TGCGCCAGCAGTTCCGATACAGGACAGGGATTCTACGAGCAGTACTTC. Translated, it gives CASSSDTGQGFYEQYF.

The J gene is TRBJ2-1, the V gene TRBV6-2 or TRBV6-3; possibly TRBD2 for D (5 bases). Per the germline V gene, CDR1 is MNHEY and CDR2 is SVGEGT. This CDR3 contains 16 residues. V gave up 5 bases and J gave up 0 bases, with 14 bases separating them. The CDR3 DNA reads TGTGCCAGCAGTGATTGGTCAGCGGCCTCCTACAATGAGCAGTTCTTC. It specifies CASSDWSAASYNEQFF.

The genes are TRBV18 and TRBJ1-2, with TRBD1 identical over 7 bases. Looked up from germline, CDR1 is KGHSH and CDR2 is LQKENI. Trimming removed 0 bases from V and 5 bases from J; junction bases left unmatched: 6. This CDR3 region has 15 residues. CDR3 loop: CASSPPGGTVYGYTF. CDR3 coding DNA: TGTGCCAGCTCACCACCGGGGGGGACAGTTTATGGCTACACCTTC.

This clonotype was seen ten or more times. CDR3 sequence: CASSLLSGGLSEQFF. CDR3 DNA: TGTGCCAGCAGCTTACTGTCAGGGGGACTGAGTGAGCAGTTCTTC. The J gene is TRBJ2-1, the V gene TRBV7-6, with D maybe TRBD1 (7 bases). CDR3 length: 15 residues. Germline-derived CDR1 and CDR2 are SGHVS and FNYEAQ. V dropped 2 bases and J dropped 9 bases, with 17 bases sitting between them.

V usage is TRBV7-8 and J usage is TRBJ1-2; D unresolved. This CDR3 is built from 14 residues. Between the trimmed V and J ends, which lost 5 bases and 0 bases, there was a span of 10 bases. Germline CDR1 reads SGHVS; CDR2 reads FQNEAQ. In DNA form, the CDR3 reads TGTGCCAGCAGCCTAGGGAGTACTAACTATGGCTACACCTTC. This sequence encodes CASSLGSTNYGYTF.

In its sample, this clonotype was seen a few times. The chain combines TRBV7-2 with TRBJ2-7; 7 positions agree with TRBD2. The germline V gene has CDR1 SGHTA and CDR2 FQGNSA. Trimming cost V 0 bases and J 3 bases; bases outside gene matches: 11. CDR3 length: 17 amino acids. DNA of the CDR3: TGTGCCAGCAGCTTAGCGGGCGGCGGGAGATCAAACTACGAGCAGTACTTC. Its translation is CASSLAGGGRSNYEQYF. Full variable domain (rest looked up from reference TRBV7-2 and TRBJ2-7): GAGVSQSPSNKVTEKGKDVELRCDPISGHTALYWYRQSLGQGLEFLIYFQGNSAPDKSGLPSDRFSAERTGGSVSTLTIQRTQQEDSAVYLCASSLAGGGRSNYEQYFGPGTRLTVT.

The table lists this clonotype with a count of one. A much larger clone differs by one base, so this may be a read error. This sequence joins TRBV30 and TRBJ1-5; 7 bases map to TRBD1. The CDR3 runs to 18 residues. With 0 bases clipped from V and 0 bases from J, the junction kept 11 bases outside the gene matches. Germline CDR1 reads GTSNPN; CDR2 reads SVGIG (reference sequence). The CDR3 nucleotides read TGTGCCTGGAGTGTAATGGGTAGGACAGGCTATAGCAATCAGCCCCAGCATTTT. Translation gives CAWSVMGRTGYSNQPQHF.

This clonotype was counted many times. This rearrangement joins TRBV7-2 to TRBJ2-5, with D possibly TRBD1 on 6 matching bases. CDR3 size: 13 residues. V dropped 4 bases and J dropped 2 bases, with 8 bases sitting between them. The germline V gene has CDR1 SGHTA and CDR2 FQGNSA. CDR3 residues: CASSYDRQETQYF. CDR3 DNA: TGTGCCAGCAGCTACGACAGGCAAGAGACCCAGTACTTC.

This clonotype appeared many times. The chain is built from TRBV7-9 and TRBJ2-1; 10 bases fit TRBD2. Germline values: CDR1 SEHNR, CDR2 FQNEAQ (reference sequence). The V gene end was trimmed by 6 bases and the J gene end by 6 bases; junction bases not matched to a gene: 8. The CDR3 length is 15 residues. The CDR3 protein is CASRYSSGSGNEQFF. The CDR3 nucleotides are TGTGCCAGCAGATATTCTAGCGGGAGTGGCAATGAGCAGTTCTTC.

This clonotype was seen ten or more times. V usage is TRBV28 and J usage is TRBJ2-7, with D tentatively TRBD1 (5 bases). Trimming left V 3 bases short and J 0 bases short, with 15 bases between. Germline V gives CDR1 MDHEN, CDR2 SYDVKM. The CDR3 spans 16 residues. The CDR3 loop is CASSFDSFLSSYEQYF. CDR3 coding DNA: TGTGCCAGCAGTTTCGACAGCTTCCTTTCCTCCTACGAGCAGTACTTC.

This clonotype came up many times. The chain joins TRBV20-1 to TRBJ2-1, with 13 bases matching TRBD2. Germline trimming cut 4 bases from V and 4 bases from J; bases unmatched to any gene: 10. This CDR3 is 17 amino acids long. Looked up from germline, CDR1 is DFQATT and CDR2 is SNEGSKA (reference sequence). The CDR3 coding sequence is TGCAGTGCTAAACCTTATTGGACTAGCGGGGGTTACAATGAGCAGTTCTTC. Amino acid sequence: CSAKPYWTSGGYNEQFF.

Many counts were recorded for this clonotype. V gene TRBV6-2 or TRBV6-3 combines with J gene TRBJ2-1, with D maybe TRBD1 (5 bases). This CDR3 is 14 amino acids long. The V end was cut by 6 bases, the J end by 3 bases, with 12 bases between. The germline V gene has CDR1 MNHEY and CDR2 SVGEGT. The CDR3 reads CASREQVLYNEQFF. The CDR3 nucleotides are TGTGCCAGCAGAGAACAGGTACTCTACAATGAGCAGTTCTTC.

This clonotype turned up a few times. CDR3 bases: TGTGCCACCAAAGACCCGGGACTAGCGGGAACTTTTGAGCAGTTCTTC. As protein: CATKDPGLAGTFEQFF. J is TRBJ2-1 and V is TRBV6-1, with 13 bases that match TRBD2. The CDR3 contains 16 residues. Germline trimming cut 10 bases from V and 9 bases from J; bases unmatched to any gene: 15. Germline lookup yields CDR1 MNHNS and CDR2 SASEGT.

This clonotype was seen at least ten times. The chain recombines TRBV7-8 with TRBJ2-3, with 7 bases fitting TRBD2. Germline V gene data show CDR1 as SGHVS and CDR2 as FQNEAQ. V lost 5 bases and J lost 4; bases outside the gene matches: 3. The CDR3 extends over 13 amino acids. CDR3 sequence reads: CASSPRGADTQYF. DNA of the CDR3: TGTGCCAGCAGCCCCCGGGGGGCAGATACGCAGTATTTT.

The J gene is TRBJ1-2, the V gene TRBV7-2; unclear D gene. This CDR3 is built from 14 residues. Germline V gene data show CDR1 as SGHTA and CDR2 as FQGNSA. V lost 1 base and J lost 2, with 8 bases in between. The CDR3 region has the DNA TGTGCCAGCAGCTTAGAAACAGCGAACTATGGCTACACCTTC. Translating it yields CASSLETANYGYTF. Supplemented by reference TRBV7-2 and TRBJ1-2, the full variable domain reads GAGVSQSPSNKVTEKGKDVELRCDPISGHTALYWYRQSLGQGLEFLIYFQGNSAPDKSGLPSDRFSAERTGGSVSTLTIQRTQQEDSAVYLCASSLETANYGYTFGSGTRLTVV.